The 13 T cell receptor beta chains below were found in one sample sequenced in a study of blood T cell repertoires in COVID-19. Assay used: immunoSEQ multiplex PCR; TCRdb lists only in-frame clones, some missing. Of roughly 49,000 clones in the sample, 85% to 90% were seen once. Sample: peripheral blood. These TCRs come from a man aged 55 to 69 with active COVID-19.

The V call is TRBV9, the J call TRBJ2-1; 11 nucleotides align to TRBD1. The CDR3 extends over 15 amino acids. V shed 4 bases, J shed 10 bases, and the junction held 10 bases outside the gene matches. Germline values: CDR1 SGDLS, CDR2 YYNGEE. Written as DNA, the CDR3 is TGTGCCAGCAGCACCGGGACAGGGGGAGAGGGGGAGCAGTTCTTC. Its translation is CASSTGTGGEGEQFF.

The chain carries TRBV7-9 and TRBJ1-6, with 8 bases fitting TRBD1. This CDR3 has 16 residues. Germline V gives CDR1 SEHNR, CDR2 FQNEAQ (reference sequence). V was clipped by 1 base and J by 9 bases; unmatched bases: 8. CDR3 nucleotide sequence: TGTGCCAGCAGCTTAGTCAAACAGGGGGTCGCTTCACCCCTCCACTTT. Encoded protein: CASSLVKQGVASPLHF.

This sequence joins TRBV27 and TRBJ2-1; TRBD2 matches at 12 bases. Per germline, CDR1 MNHEY and CDR2 SMNVEV (reference sequence). The V segment lost 4 bases and the J segment 9 bases; nucleotides outside the gene matches: 4. The CDR3 loop spans 14 amino acids. The CDR3 loop is CASSSRLAGVEQFF. For the CDR3, the DNA is TGTGCCAGCAGTTCCCGACTAGCGGGAGTTGAGCAGTTCTTC.

This clone appeared once. The rearrangement links TRBV5-1 to TRBJ2-3; perhaps TRBD1 as D (5 bases). The V and J ends lost 0 bases and 0 bases respectively, with 8 bases between them. Germline V gene sequence: CDR1 SGHRS, CDR2 YFSETQ. The CDR3 has 15 amino acids. CDR3 sequence: CASSLEGVSTDTQYF. The CDR3 DNA is TGCGCCAGCAGCTTGGAAGGGGTGAGCACAGATACGCAGTATTTT.

The chain carries TRBV15 and TRBJ1-6; D is ambiguous. Deletions cut 0 bases from V and 4 bases from J, with 10 bases between. This CDR3 has 16 residues. The V gene's germline CDR1 is LNHNV and CDR2 YYDKDF (reference sequence). CDR3 protein: CATSRDARLYNSPLHF. The CDR3 nucleotides are TGTGCCACCAGCAGAGATGCCAGACTTTATAATTCACCCCTCCACTTT.

V and J are TRBV6-1 and TRBJ2-7, with D perhaps TRBD1 (6 bases). CDR1 and CDR2 (germline): MNHNS, SASEGT. V lost 3 bases to trimming and J lost 2 bases, with 14 bases between them. The CDR3 contains 15 residues. In nucleotides, the CDR3 is TGTGCCAGCAGTGAGGGGGACATTCGGACCTACGAGCAGTACTTC. Amino acid sequence: CASSEGDIRTYEQYF.

This sequence joins TRBV3-1 (or the pseudogene TRBV3-2) and TRBJ2-5, with D possibly matching TRBD1 (5 bases). Trimming pared 8 bases from V and 5 bases from J, leaving 12 bases between. Germline lookup yields CDR1 LGHDT and CDR2 YNNKEL (reference sequence). There are 12 residues in the CDR3. The CDR3 reads CASGSRVETQYF. CDR3 bases: TGTGCCAGCGGGTCCAGGGTGGAGACCCAGTACTTC.

The rearrangement joins TRBV7-3 to TRBJ2-3; 8 bases line up with TRBD2. Germline CDR1 and CDR2: SGHTA and FQGTGA. Trimming cost V 2 bases and J 6 bases; bases outside gene matches: 13. This CDR3 is built from 17 residues. CDR3 sequence (DNA): TGTGCCAGCAGCTTACTTGGGCTAGCGGGCAGTTCGGATACGCAGTATTTT. This codes for CASSLLGLAGSSDTQYF.

This chain joins TRBV6-5 and TRBJ2-1; 9 nucleotides line up with TRBD1. The V gene end was trimmed by 8 bases and the J gene end by 4 bases; junction bases not matched to a gene: 9. CDR3 length: 15 residues. In germline, CDR1 is MNHEY, CDR2 SVGAGI. CDR3 protein: CASLFTGGAYNEQFF. In DNA, the CDR3 is TGTGCCAGCCTTTTTACAGGGGGCGCTTACAATGAGCAGTTCTTC.

The V call is TRBV2, the J call TRBJ2-5, with TRBD1 identical over 8 bases. After removal of 2 bases from V and 5 bases from J, the junction contained 10 bases not matched to a gene. Germline lookup yields CDR1 SNHLY and CDR2 FYNNEI. The CDR3 totals 16 residues. The DNA for the CDR3 is TGTGCCAGCAGTGAAAAACCGGACAGGGTAGAGGAGACCCAGTACTTC. It is translated as CASSEKPDRVEETQYF. The full variable domain, completed using reference TRBV2 and TRBJ2-5, is EPEVTQTPSHQVTQMGQEVILRCVPISNHLYFYWYRQILGQKVEFLVSFYNNEISEKSEIFDDQFSVERPDGSNFTLKIRSTKLEDSAMYFCASSEKPDRVEETQYFGPGTRLLVL.

The genes are TRBV18 and TRBJ2-5; 11 bases are shared with TRBD2. V shed 5 bases, J shed 4 bases, and the junction held 18 bases outside the gene matches. The CDR3 loop spans 19 amino acids. CDR1 KGHSH and CDR2 LQKENI come from the germline V gene. CDR3 protein: CASSFTLAGDRRQRETQYF. The DNA for the CDR3 is TGTGCCAGCTCATTCACACTAGCGGGAGATAGGAGGCAGAGAGAGACCCAGTACTTC.

The rearrangement joins TRBV19 to TRBJ2-1, with 8 bases identical to TRBD2. The CDR3 has 16 amino acids. V shed 10 bases, J shed 1 base, and the junction held 12 bases outside the gene matches. Germline assignment: CDR1 LNHDA and CDR2 SQIVND (reference sequence). The CDR3 region is CATMGLAGASYNEQFF. CDR3 in DNA: TGTGCCACCATGGGTCTAGCGGGTGCTTCCTACAATGAGCAGTTCTTC.

The gene calls are TRBV15 and TRBJ2-7; 9 bases agree with TRBD1. This CDR3 spans 14 amino acids. Germline CDR1 and CDR2: LNHNV and YYDKDF (reference sequence). The J segment lost 7 bases and the V segment lost 7 bases, leaving 11 bases of the junction unmatched. CDR3 bases: TGTGCCACCAACGGGGGACAGGGTCTAGGAGAGCAGTACTTC. It yields the protein CATNGGQGLGEQYF.